One sample yielded the 21 T cell receptor beta chains listed below, sequenced in a study of blood T cells in healthy people across ages. Sample-barcoded 5' priming and a J-beta primer mix drove a second PCR of roughly 7 to 11 cycles. TCRdb recomputed calls from the 5' RACE reads with MiXCR, one row per CDR3 protein. The data show about 1.5 million distinct CDR3 sequences, with about 45% seen just once and 4% held by the top ten. The sequenced sample consisted of blood. These receptor sequences come from a woman between 18 and 29 years old in good health.

Ten or more counts support this clonotype. This sequence joins TRBV7-2 and TRBJ2-5; tentative D call: TRBD1 (5 bases). V was shortened by 5 bases and J by 5 bases, with 12 bases between the two germline ends. The germline CDR1 and CDR2 sequences are SGHTA and FQGNSA. There are 13 residues in the CDR3. CDR3 in amino acids: CASSQTGYETQYF. CDR3 DNA sequence: TGTGCCAGCAGCCAAACAGGTTACGAGACCCAGTACTTC.

A few counts support this clonotype. The chain is built from TRBV7-9 and TRBJ1-1; D is undetermined. Trimming shortened V by 5 bases and J by 0 bases, and 10 bases separated the two germline ends. This CDR3 spans 14 amino acids. CDR1 SEHNR and CDR2 FQNEAQ come from the germline V gene (reference sequence). Written as DNA, the CDR3 is TGTGCCAGCAGCCTGACGGAAATGAACACTGAAGCTTTCTTT. Protein sequence: CASSLTEMNTEAFF. The entire variable domain, with the rest obtained from reference TRBV7-9 and TRBJ1-1, is as follows: DTGVSQNPRHKITKRGQNVTFRCDPISEHNRLYWYRQTLGQGPEFLTYFQNEAQLEKSRLLSDRFSAERPKGSFSTLEIQRTEQGDSAMYLCASSLTEMNTEAFFGQGTRLTVV.

The chain recombines TRBV27 with TRBJ1-2; perhaps TRBD1 as D (6 bases). Trimming removed 5 bases from V and 8 bases from J, with 12 bases in between. The germline gives CDR1 MNHEY, CDR2 SMNVEV (reference sequence). The CDR3 is made up of 12 amino acids. CDR3 amino acids: CASSPQGKGYTF. CDR3 DNA sequence: TGTGCCAGCAGTCCGCAGGGGAAAGGCTACACCTTC.

This clonotype was detected a few times. The chain combines TRBV18 with TRBJ2-1, with TRBD2 matching 9 bases. The CDR3 runs to 15 residues. CDR1 is KGHSH, CDR2 LQKENI, per germline. V lost 3 bases to trimming and J lost 4 bases; unmatched junction nucleotides: 4. In DNA, the CDR3 is TGTGCCAGCTCACCCCGGACTAGCGCTTACAATGAGCAGTTCTTC. It yields the protein CASSPRTSAYNEQFF.

A few counts support this clonotype. The rearrangement uses TRBV29-1 and TRBJ2-2, with D tentatively TRBD1 (5 bases). V dropped 5 bases and J dropped 7 bases, with 20 bases sitting between them. The CDR3 runs 15 residues. The V gene's germline CDR1 is SQVTM and CDR2 ANQGSEA. CDR3 DNA sequence: TGCAGCGTTAAGGGGTACTCAGGCCCGAGCGGGGAGCTGTTTTTT. It translates to CSVKGYSGPSGELFF.

This clonotype came up a few times. The chain joins TRBV3-1 to TRBJ2-1; maybe TRBD2 (5 bases). The germline V gene has CDR1 LGHDT and CDR2 YNNKEL (reference sequence). This CDR3 is built from 14 residues. The ends were cut back, 0 bases at V and 8 bases at J, with 11 bases in the middle. The CDR3 spells CASSQEPSWHEQFF. The CDR3 coding sequence is TGTGCCAGCAGCCAAGAGCCTAGCTGGCATGAGCAGTTCTTC.

V gene TRBV12-3 or TRBV12-4 combines with J gene TRBJ2-1, with 7 bases that match TRBD1. The CDR3 spans 15 residues. The junction had 8 bases not matched to a gene; V was cut back by 6 bases and J by 3 bases. The CDR3 DNA reads as TGTGCCAGCAGGTGGGACAGTGGGGGCTACAATGAGCAGTTCTTC. It translates to CASRWDSGGYNEQFF.

The V and J genes are TRBV28 and TRBJ2-7; 7 bases align to TRBD2. Per germline, CDR1 MDHEN and CDR2 SYDVKM. The CDR3 runs 18 residues. V was clipped by 3 bases and J by 5 bases; unmatched bases: 19. DNA for the CDR3: TGTGCCAGCAGTTTGAGAGCAGGGATGGTAGCGGGTGCCCACGAGCAGTACTTC. This codes for CASSLRAGMVAGAHEQYF.

This chain uses TRBV3-1 with TRBJ2-7; 10 bases line up with TRBD1. The CDR3 loop spans 14 amino acids. Germline CDR1 and CDR2: LGHDT and YNNKEL (reference sequence). Trimming cost V 4 bases and J 4 bases; bases outside gene matches: 4. CDR3 in DNA: TGTGCCAGCAGCCGTCAGGGACAGGGGTACGAGCAGTACTTC. Its translation is CASSRQGQGYEQYF.

This chain links TRBV9 with TRBJ1-1; no firm D call. The CDR3 totals 18 residues. Germline-derived CDR1 and CDR2 are SGDLS and YYNGEE. Trimming removed 0 bases at V and 4 bases at J, with 22 bases between. The CDR3 DNA is TGTGCCAGCAGCGTAGCCCCGGGAGGGCGCGGCGGTAGCACTGAAGCTTTCTTT. Translating gives CASSVAPGGRGGSTEAFF.

J is TRBJ1-2 and V is TRBV9; TRBD1 agrees at 8 bases. The CDR3 extends over 13 amino acids. Unmatched junction bases numbered 2, after V lost 3 bases and J lost 4 bases. Germline V gives CDR1 SGDLS, CDR2 YYNGEE. The CDR3: CASSEGQAYGYTF. For the CDR3, the DNA is TGTGCCAGCAGCGAGGGACAGGCCTATGGCTACACCTTC. Based on the CDR3 plus reference TRBV9 and TRBJ1-2, the full variable domain is DSGVTQTPKHLITATGQRVTLRCSPRSGDLSVYWYQQSLDQGLQFLIQYYNGEERAKGNILERFSAQQFPDLHSELNLSSLELGDSALYFCASSEGQAYGYTFGSGTRLTVV.

This rearrangement joins TRBV30 to TRBJ2-3, with TRBD1 matching 8 bases. The CDR3 spans 15 residues. V was pared by 4 bases and J by 0 bases, with 6 bases of the junction left unmatched. Looked up from germline, CDR1 is GTSNPN and CDR2 is SVGIG (reference sequence). The CDR3, as DNA: TGTGCCTGGACCGGGACAGGTGCTAGCACAGATACGCAGTATTTT. Translation: CAWTGTGASTDTQYF.

This clonotype was counted a single time. One end of the junction fails to match germline, which may point to a read error. The chain couples TRBV5-5 to TRBJ2-5, with TRBD2 as a possible D gene (6 bases). Germline CDR1 SGHKS, CDR2 YYEKEE (reference sequence). The length of the CDR3 is 13 residues. CDR3 nucleotide sequence: TGTGTCAGCAGCAGACTAGATCAAGAGACCCAGTACTTC. Translating it yields CVSSRLDQETQYF. Full variable domain (remainder filled in from reference TRBV5-5 and TRBJ2-5): DAGVTQSPTHLIKTRGQQVTLRCSPISGHKSVSWYQQVLGQGPQFIFQYYEKEERGRGNFPDRFSARQFPNYSSELNVNALLLGDSALYLCVSSRLDQETQYFGPGTRLLVL.

About this clonotype itself: A much larger clone is a single base away; this may be a read error. This chain joins TRBV9 and TRBJ2-3; 12 nucleotides align to TRBD2. J lost 2 bases, V lost 4 bases, and 5 bases had no gene match. The CDR3 is made up of 16 amino acids. Germline CDR1 is SGDLS and CDR2 is YYNGEE. CDR3 residues: CASSPRTSGNTDTQYF. As DNA, the CDR3 is TGTGCCAGCAGCCCCCGGACTAGCGGGAACACAGATACGCAGTATTTT.

This chain connects TRBV2 to TRBJ1-2; 7 nucleotides line up with TRBD1. CDR1 SNHLY and CDR2 FYNNEI come from the germline V gene. The CDR3 is 14 amino acids. The junction had 8 bases not matched to a gene; V was cut back by 3 bases and J by 7 bases. CDR3 sequence: CASSEGRGNAGYTF. In DNA form, the CDR3 reads TGTGCCAGCAGTGAGGGCAGGGGGAACGCTGGCTACACCTTC.

This clonotype occurred a few times. The chain combines TRBV7-2 with TRBJ2-3, with 13 bases lining up with TRBD2. Trimming cost V 3 bases and J 6 bases; bases outside gene matches: 15. Germline lookup yields CDR1 SGHTA and CDR2 FQGNSA. The CDR3 is 19 amino acids. This CDR3 is CASSFRDRGTSGKLDTQYF. In DNA, the CDR3 is TGTGCCAGCAGCTTCCGGGACAGGGGGACTAGCGGGAAACTTGATACGCAGTATTTT.

The genes are TRBV9 and TRBJ2-7, with 8 bases fitting TRBD2. This CDR3 has 17 residues. From germline, CDR1 is SGDLS and CDR2 YYNGEE. J was trimmed by 5 bases and V by 4 bases; bases with no gene match: 17. The CDR3: CASSYSRVAGSLNEQYF. The CDR3 DNA sequence: TGTGCCAGCAGCTACTCTAGGGTAGCGGGATCGTTAAACGAGCAGTACTTC.

The chain couples TRBV5-1 to TRBJ2-3; D unclear. V lost 3 bases and J lost 4, with 9 bases in between. The CDR3 totals 13 residues. CDR1 and CDR2 from the germline V gene are SGHRS and YFSETQ. In DNA form, the CDR3 reads TGCGCCAGCAGCTGGGATGGGCCAGATACGCAGTATTTT. It translates to CASSWDGPDTQYF.

J is TRBJ2-1 and V is TRBV9; TRBD1 might be the D (6 bases). Matching the DNA end better, TRBJ2-7 makes the J call doubtful. CDR3 length: 14 amino acids. Germline V gene sequence: CDR1 SGDLS, CDR2 YYNGEE. The DNA for the CDR3 is TGTGCCAGCAGCGTAGGGCAGGGGCTAGGTGAGCAGTACTTC. This sequence encodes CASSVGQGLGEQYF.

This sequence joins TRBV28 and TRBJ2-4; D may be TRBD1 or TRBD2 (6 bases each). The CDR3 contains 12 residues. Per germline, CDR1 MDHEN and CDR2 SYDVKM. V lost 10 bases and J lost 13, with 20 bases in between. The CDR3 DNA is TGTGCCACAGGGGCAGGAGGGTCAAAGCAGTACTTC. Translating gives CATGAGGSKQYF.

A few counts support this clonotype. V usage is TRBV7-9 and J usage is TRBJ1-6; TRBD1 agrees at 7 bases. The CDR3 spans 18 residues. Germline CDR1 and CDR2: SEHNR and FQNEAQ (reference sequence). V was pared by 5 bases and J by 5 bases, with 15 bases of the junction left unmatched. Here the CDR3 DNA reads TGTGCCAGCAGCCCCGGGCCGGGACAGAGAAGTAATAATTCACCCCTCCACTTT. Its translation is CASSPGPGQRSNNSPLHF.